Below, 25 T cell receptor beta chains from the same sample are listed, as sequenced in a study of T cells in Graves' hyperthyroidism and ophthalmopathy. TCR beta CDR3 sequences were amplified from RNA transcripts. HTBI primers were used for first-round RT-PCR of the TCR CDR3. TCRdb redid the calling of the multiplex PCR reads with MiXCR, one entry per CDR3 protein. The table lists a few hundred thousand distinct CDR3 sequences, 12% to 15% of them singletons. Material for sequencing was blood. These receptor sequences come from a woman aged 40 to 49 with Graves' hyperthyroidism.

The genes are TRBV7-2 and TRBJ2-2, with D possibly being TRBD2 (5 bases). The germline gives CDR1 SGHTA, CDR2 FQGNSA. This CDR3 comprises 17 residues. Trimming removed 4 bases at V and 2 bases at J, with 17 bases between. The CDR3 is CASSYTPTGLNTGELFF. CDR3 in DNA: TGTGCCAGCAGCTATACACCCACCGGACTTAACACCGGGGAGCTGTTTTTT.

This chain uses TRBV28 with TRBJ2-1; TRBD2 matches 10 bases. The V gene's germline CDR1 is MDHEN and CDR2 SYDVKM. CDR3 length: 16 amino acids. The V and J ends lost 3 bases and 8 bases, in that order; junction bases with no gene match: 10. CDR3 protein: CASSLSGRAFFDEQFF. CDR3 in DNA: TGTGCCAGCAGTTTGAGCGGGAGGGCCTTTTTTGATGAGCAGTTCTTC.

This clonotype was seen ten or more times. This chain connects TRBV11-2 to TRBJ2-4; 8 bases line up with TRBD1. Germline V gene sequence: CDR1 SGHAT, CDR2 FQNNGV. V was pared by 0 bases and J by 7 bases, with 5 bases of the junction left unmatched. The length of the CDR3 is 15 residues. The CDR3 reads CASSLERTGSNIQYF. CDR3 sequence (DNA): TGTGCCAGCAGCTTAGAACGGACAGGGAGCAACATTCAGTACTTC.

This clonotype was observed many times. The V and J genes are TRBV28 and TRBJ1-5; D call uncertain. V was shortened by 2 bases and J by 6 bases, with 5 bases between the two germline ends. CDR3 length: 12 amino acids. Germline V gene data show CDR1 as MDHEN and CDR2 as SYDVKM. This chain's CDR3 is CASSLAGQPQHF. CDR3 DNA sequence: TGTGCCAGCAGTTTAGCAGGTCAGCCCCAGCATTTT.

The J gene is TRBJ1-2, the V gene TRBV7-9, with a weak D call TRBD1 (5 bases). The CDR3 has 14 residues. The V gene lost 6 bases and the J gene lost 5 bases, with 16 bases spanning the gap. Germline assignment: CDR1 SEHNR and CDR2 FQNEAQ (reference sequence). CDR3 residues: CASSPLDSSYGYTF. The CDR3 DNA follows: TGTGCCAGCAGTCCTCTTGACAGTTCTTATGGCTACACCTTC.

This clonotype was found many times. The V gene is TRBV12-3 or TRBV12-4, the J gene TRBJ2-7; TRBD2 might be the D (7 bases). V was shortened by 6 bases and J by 3 bases, with 15 bases between the two germline ends. The CDR3 is made up of 14 amino acids. CDR3 sequence reads: CASRQQGGGYEQYF. The CDR3 nucleotides read TGTGCCAGCAGGCAACAGGGAGGGGGCTACGAGCAGTACTTC.

At least ten counts were recorded for this clonotype. Germline is not matched at one junction end, which may reflect a read error. The rearrangement joins TRBV7-2 to TRBJ2-1, with D possibly being TRBD2 (6 bases). Per the germline V gene, CDR1 is SGHTA and CDR2 is FQGNSA. The CDR3 covers 14 residues. CDR3 in amino acids: CAGSLGASAHEQFF. Written as DNA, the CDR3 is TGTGCCGGCAGCTTAGGGGCTAGCGCCCATGAGCAGTTCTTC. The variable domain in full, completed from reference TRBV7-2 and TRBJ2-1, reads GAGVSQSPSNKVTEKGKDVELRCDPISGHTALYWYRQSLGQGLEFLIYFQGNSAPDKSGLPSDRFSAERTGGSVSTLTIQRTQQEDSAVYLCAGSLGASAHEQFFGPGTRLTVL.

As regards this clonotype: This may be a read error, as it is one base from a much larger clone. The chain carries TRBV28 and TRBJ1-2, with 10 bases identical to TRBD1. The CDR3 runs to 15 residues. Per the germline V gene, CDR1 is MDHEN and CDR2 is SYDVKM. The CDR3 loop reads CTSSIGQGGGYGYTF. The CDR3 DNA reads TGTACCAGCAGTATCGGACAGGGGGGTGGCTATGGCTACACCTTC.

This clonotype was recorded at least ten times. The V and J genes are TRBV28 and TRBJ2-5; D possibly corresponds to TRBD2 (5 bases). The CDR3 covers 14 residues. Trimming removed 6 bases from V and 9 bases from J, with 20 bases in between. The germline CDR1 and CDR2 sequences are MDHEN and SYDVKM. Here the CDR3 DNA reads TGTGCCAGCAGGGGGAATTGGGGAGCGGTGGCCCAGTACTTC. Translated: CASRGNWGAVAQYF.

This clonotype has a count of ten or more. The V gene is TRBV20-1, the J gene TRBJ2-7; possible D gene TRBD1, 6 bases. The CDR3 extends over 13 amino acids. V lost 6 bases and J lost 1, with 13 bases in between. In germline, CDR1 is DFQATT, CDR2 SNEGSKA (reference sequence). The CDR3 spells CSASGTLSYEQYF. The CDR3 DNA sequence: TGCAGTGCCTCCGGGACACTTTCCTACGAGCAGTACTTC.

The chain joins TRBV4-1 to TRBJ1-2, with TRBD1 as a possible D gene (5 bases). The V gene's germline CDR1 is MGHRA and CDR2 YSYEKL. V was cut by 9 bases and J by 4 bases, with 21 bases left in between. This CDR3 has 15 residues. CDR3 DNA sequence: TGCGCCAGTCTGGGACTCAAGGAACGGGGCTATGGCTACACCTTC. Translating it yields CASLGLKERGYGYTF.

Ten or more counts support this clonotype. The chain uses TRBV28 and TRBJ2-5; 8 positions agree with TRBD2. CDR3 length: 15 residues. The germline V gene has CDR1 MDHEN and CDR2 SYDVKM. Trimming removed 9 bases from V and 1 base from J; junction bases left unmatched: 10. The CDR3 sequence: CASSSGSALQETQYF. CDR3 sequence (DNA): TGTGCCAGTAGCAGCGGGAGTGCCCTCCAAGAGACCCAGTACTTC.

Only a few counts were recorded for this clonotype. V is TRBV19 and J is TRBJ1-1; maybe TRBD1 (6 bases). V was pared by 4 bases and J by 4 bases, with 13 bases between. The CDR3 loop spans 14 amino acids. Germline assignment: CDR1 LNHDA and CDR2 SQIVND (reference sequence). The CDR3 DNA follows: TGTGCCAGTAGTACCTACGGGGGCGGCACTGAAGCTTTCTTT. It specifies CASSTYGGGTEAFF.

This chain joins TRBV3-1 and TRBJ2-3, with 11 bases that match TRBD2. Germline V gives CDR1 LGHDT, CDR2 YNNKEL (reference sequence). The CDR3 is 18 residues long. V lost 5 bases and J lost 4; bases outside the gene matches: 14. This chain's CDR3 is CASSSLAGGPLGADTQYF. CDR3 DNA sequence: TGTGCCAGCAGCTCTTTAGCGGGAGGGCCCCTCGGCGCAGATACGCAGTATTTT.

This clonotype was recorded a few times. The chain is built from TRBV7-9 and TRBJ1-2; D possibly corresponds to TRBD1 (6 bases). The V end was cut by 5 bases, the J end by 0 bases, with 16 bases between. The CDR3 extends over 16 amino acids. CDR1 and CDR2 (germline): SEHNR, FQNEAQ (reference sequence). The chain's CDR3 is CASSQGTSGANYGYTF. The CDR3, as DNA: TGTGCCAGCAGCCAAGGGACGTCAGGGGCTAACTATGGCTACACCTTC.

This clonotype was detected only a few times. The chain links TRBV30 to TRBJ2-7; 16 bases fit TRBD2. V lost 2 bases to trimming and J lost 4 bases; unmatched junction nucleotides: 14. Germline CDR1 GTSNPN, CDR2 SVGIG (reference sequence). This CDR3 region has 19 residues. CDR3 sequence: CAWSYRGLAGGPEQYEQYF. The CDR3 coding sequence is TGTGCCTGGAGTTACCGGGGACTAGCGGGAGGGCCTGAACAGTACGAGCAGTACTTC. The variable domain in full, completed from reference TRBV30 and TRBJ2-7, reads SQTIHQWPATLVQPVGSPLSLECTVEGTSNPNLYWYRQAAGRGLQLLFYSVGIGQISSEVPQNLSASRPQDRQFILSSKKLLLSDSGFYLCAWSYRGLAGGPEQYEQYFGPGTRLTVT.

This clonotype was recorded at least ten times. The V and J genes are TRBV20-1 and TRBJ1-1; D may be TRBD1 (5 bases). V lost 6 bases to trimming and J lost 2 bases, with 13 bases between them. Germline assignment: CDR1 DFQATT and CDR2 SNEGSKA (reference sequence). This CDR3 is 13 amino acids long. CDR3 sequence (DNA): TGCAGTGCCACCGGGGGGAGTAACACTGAAGCTTTCTTT. Translation: CSATGGSNTEAFF.

This rearrangement joins TRBV11-2 to TRBJ1-3; 9 bases line up with TRBD1. Unmatched junction bases numbered 7, after V lost 4 bases and J lost 0 bases. The CDR3 consists of 17 residues. CDR1 is SGHAT, CDR2 FQNNGV, per germline. CDR3 coding DNA: TGTGCCAGCAGCTCCCCGGGACAGGGCCTCTCTGGAAACACCATATATTTT. As protein: CASSSPGQGLSGNTIYF.

This clonotype was counted many times. J is TRBJ2-6 and V is TRBV5-1; 7 bases fit TRBD1. The CDR3 runs to 17 residues. Germline CDR1 is SGHRS and CDR2 is YFSETQ. V lost 5 bases and J lost 0; bases outside the gene matches: 8. CDR3 sequence (DNA): TGCGCCAGCAGTTCCGGGACAGTTTTCTCTGGGGCCAACGTCCTGACTTTC. Amino acids: CASSSGTVFSGANVLTF.

This clonotype has at least ten counts. The J gene is TRBJ2-1, the V gene TRBV2; 9 bases are shared with TRBD2. J lost 6 bases, V lost 0 bases, and 3 bases had no gene match. The germline V gene has CDR1 SNHLY and CDR2 FYNNEI. The CDR3 has 15 amino acids. The CDR3 DNA reads as TGTGCCAGCAGTGAAGCGGGCGGGAGGGCCAATGAGCAGTTCTTC. Translation gives CASSEAGGRANEQFF.

This clonotype was counted a few times. The V call is TRBV6-2 or TRBV6-3, the J call TRBJ1-2, with D unclear. V was pared by 5 bases and J by 3 bases, with 16 bases between. The germline V gene encodes CDR1 MNHEY and CDR2 SVGEGT. The CDR3 consists of 15 residues. The CDR3 loop is CASSMGDTRDYGYTF. The CDR3 nucleotides read TGTGCCAGCAGTATGGGAGACACACGAGACTATGGCTACACCTTC.

This clonotype occurred many times. The chain is built from TRBV6-5 and TRBJ2-5; D might be TRBD1 or TRBD2, each matching 5 bases. CDR1 and CDR2 from the germline V gene are MNHEY and SVGAGI. CDR3 length: 16 amino acids. Deletions cut 4 bases from V and 4 bases from J, with 19 bases between. Here the CDR3 reads CASSSTRHRDGETQYF. In DNA, the CDR3 is TGTGCCAGCAGTTCGACTCGACACCGGGACGGAGAGACCCAGTACTTC.

This sequence joins TRBV2 and TRBJ2-5; D possibly uses TRBD1 or TRBD2 (5 bases each). Trimming shortened V by 8 bases and J by 14 bases, and 24 bases separated the two germline ends. In germline, CDR1 is SNHLY, CDR2 FYNNEI. The CDR3 extends over 13 amino acids. The CDR3 protein is CASRPDGTADGYF. The CDR3 DNA reads as TGTGCCAGCCGCCCCGATGGGACCGCGGATGGCTACTTC.

This clonotype occurred many times. The chain links TRBV12-3 or TRBV12-4 to TRBJ2-2, with D unresolved. CDR3 length: 15 amino acids. V lost 3 bases and J 2 bases, leaving 10 bases between the germline ends. The CDR3 here is CASSFLASNTGELFF. The DNA for the CDR3 is TGTGCCAGCAGTTTCCTCGCCTCCAACACCGGGGAGCTGTTTTTT.

This clonotype was recorded at least ten times. The V and J genes are TRBV28 and TRBJ1-1; D gene uncertain. The V gene's germline CDR1 is MDHEN and CDR2 SYDVKM. There are 13 residues in the CDR3. The germline V and J ends were trimmed by 10 bases and 1 base, with 13 bases remaining between them. The CDR3 DNA reads TGTGCCACCCTAAGAAGAGGGAACACTGAAGCTTTCTTT. Protein sequence: CATLRRGNTEAFF.